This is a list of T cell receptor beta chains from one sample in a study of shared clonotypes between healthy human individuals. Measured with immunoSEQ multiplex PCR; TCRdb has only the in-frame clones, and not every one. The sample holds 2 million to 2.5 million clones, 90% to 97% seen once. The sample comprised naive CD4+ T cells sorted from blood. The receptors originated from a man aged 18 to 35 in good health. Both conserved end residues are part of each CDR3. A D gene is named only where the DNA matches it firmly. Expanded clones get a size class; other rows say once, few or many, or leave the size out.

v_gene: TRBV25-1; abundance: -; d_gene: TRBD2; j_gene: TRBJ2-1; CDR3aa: CASRIAGESYNEQFF; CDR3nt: TGTGCCAGCAGGATAGCGGGAGAGTCCTACAATGAGCAGTTCTTC
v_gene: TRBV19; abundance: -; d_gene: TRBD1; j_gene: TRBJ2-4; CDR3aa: CASSTGGPLNIQYF; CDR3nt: TGTGCCAGTAGTACAGGGGGCCCTCTTAACATTCAGTACTTC
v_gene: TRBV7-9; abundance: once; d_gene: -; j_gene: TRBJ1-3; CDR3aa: CASIDAAEGGSGNTIYF; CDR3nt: TGTGCCAGCATCGACGCGGCGGAGGGGGGATCTGGAAACACCATATATTTT
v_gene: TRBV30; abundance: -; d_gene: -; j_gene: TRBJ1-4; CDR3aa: CAWSGQLNEKLFF; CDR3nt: TGTGCCTGGAGCGGACAGCTTAATGAAAAACTGTTTTTT
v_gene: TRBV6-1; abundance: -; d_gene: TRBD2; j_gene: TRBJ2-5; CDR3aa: CASRQRGGGETQYF; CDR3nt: TGTGCCAGCAGACAGCGGGGGGGCGGAGAGACCCAGTACTTC
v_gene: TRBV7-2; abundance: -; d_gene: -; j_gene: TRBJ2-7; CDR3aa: CASSLGPGYEQYF; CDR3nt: TGTGCCAGCAGCTTAGGGCCGGGGTACGAGCAGTACTTC
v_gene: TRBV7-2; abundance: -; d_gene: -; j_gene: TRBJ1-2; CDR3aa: CASSRDKVGYTF; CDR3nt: TGTGCCAGCAGCCGGGACAAGGTTGGCTACACCTTC
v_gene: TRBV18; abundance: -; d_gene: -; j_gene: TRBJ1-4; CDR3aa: CATHLQGFNEKLFF; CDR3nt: TGTGCCACCCACCTACAGGGATTTAATGAAAAACTGTTTTTT
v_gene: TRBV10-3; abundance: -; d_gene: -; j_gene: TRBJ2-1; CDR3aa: CAISEGFSGAYNEQFF; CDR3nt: TGTGCCATCAGTGAAGGTTTCAGCGGAGCCTACAATGAGCAGTTCTTC
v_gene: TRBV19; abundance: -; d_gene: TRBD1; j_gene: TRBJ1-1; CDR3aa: CASSGGQRVGTEAFF; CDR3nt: TGTGCCAGTAGTGGGGGACAGCGGGTGGGCACTGAAGCTTTCTTT
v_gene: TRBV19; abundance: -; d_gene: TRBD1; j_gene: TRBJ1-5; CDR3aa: CASSTGTGKTSSGQPQHF; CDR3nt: TGTGCCAGTAGTACCGGGACAGGGAAGACGAGTAGTGGTCAGCCCCAGCATTTT
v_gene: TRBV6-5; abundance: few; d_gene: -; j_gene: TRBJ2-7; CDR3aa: CASSSGAGGEYF; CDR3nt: TGTGCCAGCAGTTCCGGGGCAGGAGGGGAGTACTTC
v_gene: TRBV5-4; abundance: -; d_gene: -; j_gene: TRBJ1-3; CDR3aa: CASSLGASGNTIYF; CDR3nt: TGTGCCAGCAGCTTGGGGGCGTCTGGAAACACCATATATTTT
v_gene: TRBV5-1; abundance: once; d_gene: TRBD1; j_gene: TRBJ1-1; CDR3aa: CASSREGASTEAFF; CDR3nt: TGCGCCAGCAGCAGAGAGGGGGCGAGCACTGAAGCTTTCTTT
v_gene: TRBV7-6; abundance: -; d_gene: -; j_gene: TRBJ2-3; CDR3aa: CASSFSGNADTQYF; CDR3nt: TGTGCCAGCAGCTTTTCGGGGAACGCAGATACGCAGTATTTT
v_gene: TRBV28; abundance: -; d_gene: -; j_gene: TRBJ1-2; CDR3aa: CASSLVGRGYGYTF; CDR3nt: TGTGCCAGCAGTTTAGTCGGACGGGGCTATGGCTACACCTTC
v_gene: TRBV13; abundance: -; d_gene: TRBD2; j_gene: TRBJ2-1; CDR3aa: CASSFAEGTRRGGGNEQFF; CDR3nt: TGTGCCAGCAGCTTCGCGGAGGGGACCCGCCGCGGGGGGGGAAATGAGCAGTTCTTC
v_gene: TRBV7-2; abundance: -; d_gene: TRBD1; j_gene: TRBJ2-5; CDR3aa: CASSQQGVETQYF; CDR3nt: TGTGCCAGCAGCCAACAGGGGGTCGAGACCCAGTACTTC
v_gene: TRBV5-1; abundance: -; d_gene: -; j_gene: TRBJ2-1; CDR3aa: CASSLGVYNEQFF; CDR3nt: TGCGCCAGCAGCCTGGGGGTCTACAATGAGCAGTTCTTC
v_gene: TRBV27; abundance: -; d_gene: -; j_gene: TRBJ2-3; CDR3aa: CASSLRRDTDTQYF; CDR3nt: TGTGCCAGCAGTTTACGTAGAGACACAGATACGCAGTATTTT
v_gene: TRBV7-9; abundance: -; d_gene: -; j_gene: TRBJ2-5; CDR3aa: CASSLRGGTGTQYF; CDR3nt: TGTGCCAGCAGCTTACGGGGCGGGACGGGGACCCAGTACTTC
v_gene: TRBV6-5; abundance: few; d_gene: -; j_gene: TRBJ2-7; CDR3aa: CASSYSPSYEQYF; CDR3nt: TGTGCCAGCAGTTACTCGCCCTCTTACGAGCAGTACTTC
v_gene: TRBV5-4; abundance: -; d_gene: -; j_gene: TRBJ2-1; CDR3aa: CASSFRDRNEQFF; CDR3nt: TGTGCCAGCAGCTTCCGGGACCGCAATGAGCAGTTCTTC
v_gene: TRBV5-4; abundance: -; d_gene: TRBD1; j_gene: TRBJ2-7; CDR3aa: CASSLTGQGTYEQYF; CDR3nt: TGTGCCAGCAGCTTGACGGGACAGGGTACCTACGAGCAGTACTTC
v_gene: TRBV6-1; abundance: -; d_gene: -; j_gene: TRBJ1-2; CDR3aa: CASEKNNRYGYTF; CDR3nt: TGTGCCAGCGAGAAGAACAATAGATATGGCTACACCTTC
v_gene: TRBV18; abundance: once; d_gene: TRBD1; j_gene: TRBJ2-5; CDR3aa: CASSPDRGRETQYF; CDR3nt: TGTGCCAGCTCACCGGACAGGGGCCGGGAGACCCAGTACTTC
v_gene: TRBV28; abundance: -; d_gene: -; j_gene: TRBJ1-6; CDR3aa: CASSSGARSNSPLHF; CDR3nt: TGTGCCAGCAGTTCGGGCGCCCGATCTAATTCACCCCTCCACTTT
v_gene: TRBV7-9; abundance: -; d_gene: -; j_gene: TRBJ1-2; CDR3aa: CASSLGRGPLEEYGYTF; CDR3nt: TGTGCCAGCAGCTTAGGTCGAGGGCCCCTGGAGGAGTATGGCTACACCTTC
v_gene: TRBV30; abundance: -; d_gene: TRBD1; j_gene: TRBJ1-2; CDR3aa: CAWSTGANYGYTF; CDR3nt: TGTGCCTGGAGCACAGGGGCTAACTATGGCTACACCTTC
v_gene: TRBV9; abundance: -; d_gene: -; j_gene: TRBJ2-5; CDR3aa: CASSPGGAKGDQYF; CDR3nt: TGTGCCAGCAGTCCCGGAGGAGCTAAGGGGGACCAGTACTTC
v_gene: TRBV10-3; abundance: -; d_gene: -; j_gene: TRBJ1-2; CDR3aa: CAISDFGAGYTF; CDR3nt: TGTGCCATCAGTGATTTTGGAGCGGGCTACACCTTC
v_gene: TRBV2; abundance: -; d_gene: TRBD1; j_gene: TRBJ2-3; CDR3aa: CASSEVGTGGTDTQYF; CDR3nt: TGTGCCAGCAGTGAAGTGGGGACAGGGGGCACAGATACGCAGTATTTT
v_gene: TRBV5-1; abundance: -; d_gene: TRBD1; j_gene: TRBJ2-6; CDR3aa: CASSSPGQGGNVLTF; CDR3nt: TGCGCCAGCAGCTCGCCGGGACAGGGAGGCAACGTCCTGACTTTC
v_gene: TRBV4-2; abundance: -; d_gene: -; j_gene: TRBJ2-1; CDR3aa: CASSQDQVQVGTDRFF; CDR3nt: TGTGCCAGCAGCCAAGATCAAGTTCAGGTCGGGACCGATAGGTTCTTC
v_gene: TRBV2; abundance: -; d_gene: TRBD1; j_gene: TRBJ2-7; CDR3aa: CASTGAGTGPNEQYF; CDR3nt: TGTGCCAGCACGGGGGCCGGGACAGGGCCTAACGAGCAGTACTTC
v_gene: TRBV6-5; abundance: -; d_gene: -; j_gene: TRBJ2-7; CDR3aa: CASTPKLGVHYEQYF; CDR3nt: TGTGCCAGCACCCCAAAGCTAGGGGTTCACTACGAGCAGTACTTC
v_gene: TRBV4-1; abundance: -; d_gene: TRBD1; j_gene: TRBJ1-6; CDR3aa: CASSQTTGQASPLHF; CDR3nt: TGCGCCAGCAGCCAAACGACAGGGCAAGCCTCACCCCTCCACTTT
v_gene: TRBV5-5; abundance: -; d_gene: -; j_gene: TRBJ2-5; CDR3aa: CASSLVGQETQYF; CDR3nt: TGTGCCAGCAGCTTGGTAGGGCAAGAGACCCAGTACTTC
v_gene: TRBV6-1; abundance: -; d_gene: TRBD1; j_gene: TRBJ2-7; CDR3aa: CASSEGDRTFYEQYF; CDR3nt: TGTGCCAGCAGTGAAGGGGACAGGACCTTCTACGAGCAGTACTTC
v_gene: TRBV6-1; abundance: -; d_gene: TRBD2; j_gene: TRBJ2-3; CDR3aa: CASSGLAGGSTDTQYF; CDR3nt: TGTGCCAGCAGTGGGCTAGCGGGGGGGTCAACAGATACGCAGTATTTT
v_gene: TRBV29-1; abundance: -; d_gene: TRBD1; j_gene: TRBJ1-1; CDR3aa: CSVDEDRTGEAFF; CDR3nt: TGCAGCGTTGACGAGGACAGGACTGGGGAAGCTTTCTTT
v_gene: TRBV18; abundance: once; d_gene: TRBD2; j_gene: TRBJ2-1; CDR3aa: CASSPSSGKGNEQFF; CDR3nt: TGTGCCAGCTCACCATCGAGCGGGAAAGGGAATGAGCAGTTCTTC
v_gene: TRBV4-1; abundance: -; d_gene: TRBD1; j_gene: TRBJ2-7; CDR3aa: CASSQPGTGSPYEQYF; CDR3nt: TGCGCCAGCAGCCAACCCGGGACAGGGTCCCCCTACGAGCAGTACTTC